One T cell receptor (beta chain) is described in this entry. What it recognizes is unknown. Profiled with immunoSEQ multiplex PCR; TCRdb holds only in-frame clones, not every one. The table has about 130,000 clones, about 95% seen once. Resections were taken during corrective heart surgery, and the thymus tissue came from these. Finnish infants who were healthy and having corrective surgery for congenital heart defects made up the donors. This sample was included in a study of human thymus T cells. Notes on the study in general: Thymic repertoires overlap heavily among unrelated individuals, related research has reported.

The source material was thymus tissue. This receptor was obtained from a boy younger than two with a congenital heart defect but otherwise immunologically healthy.

The CDR3 sequence is CASSRQRNDGYTF. CDR3 nucleotide sequence: TGTGCCAGTAGTAGACAGAGGAATGATGGCTACACCTTC. The chain has TRBV19 and TRBJ1-2; perhaps TRBD1 as D (5 bases). The CDR3 is made up of 13 amino acids. V dropped 4 bases and J dropped 6 bases, with 12 bases sitting between them. Germline V lookup: CDR1 LNHDA, CDR2 SQIVND (reference sequence).